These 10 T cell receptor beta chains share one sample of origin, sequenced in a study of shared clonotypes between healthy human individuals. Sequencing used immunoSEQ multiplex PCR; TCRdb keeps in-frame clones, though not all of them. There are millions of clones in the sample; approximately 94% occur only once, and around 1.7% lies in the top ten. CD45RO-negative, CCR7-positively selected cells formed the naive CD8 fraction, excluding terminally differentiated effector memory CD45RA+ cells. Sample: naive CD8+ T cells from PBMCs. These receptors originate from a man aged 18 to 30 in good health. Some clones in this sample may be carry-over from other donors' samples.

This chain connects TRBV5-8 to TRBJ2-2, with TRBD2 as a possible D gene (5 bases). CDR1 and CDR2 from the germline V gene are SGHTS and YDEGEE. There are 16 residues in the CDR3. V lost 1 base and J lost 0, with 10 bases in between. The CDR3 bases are TGTGCCAGCAGCTTGAAGAGGGCTTCGAACACCGGGGAGCTGTTTTTT. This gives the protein CASSLKRASNTGELFF.

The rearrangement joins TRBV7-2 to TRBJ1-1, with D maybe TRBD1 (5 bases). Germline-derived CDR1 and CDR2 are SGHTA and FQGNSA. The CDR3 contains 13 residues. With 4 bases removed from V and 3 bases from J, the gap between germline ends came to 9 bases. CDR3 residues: CASSWGEYTEAFF. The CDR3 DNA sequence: TGTGCCAGCAGCTGGGGCGAGTACACTGAAGCTTTCTTT.

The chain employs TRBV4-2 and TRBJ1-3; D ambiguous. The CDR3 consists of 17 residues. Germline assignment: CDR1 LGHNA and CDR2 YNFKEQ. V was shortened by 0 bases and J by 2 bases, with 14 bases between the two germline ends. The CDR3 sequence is CASSQDRSTAPGNTIYF. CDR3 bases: TGTGCCAGCAGCCAAGACCGTTCGACCGCGCCTGGAAACACCATATATTTT.

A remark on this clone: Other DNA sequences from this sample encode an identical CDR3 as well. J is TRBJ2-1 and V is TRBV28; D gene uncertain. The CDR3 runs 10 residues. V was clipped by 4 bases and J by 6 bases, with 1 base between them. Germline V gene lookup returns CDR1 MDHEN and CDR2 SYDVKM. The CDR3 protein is CASSSNEQFF. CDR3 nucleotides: TGTGCCAGCAGTTCCAATGAGCAGTTCTTC.

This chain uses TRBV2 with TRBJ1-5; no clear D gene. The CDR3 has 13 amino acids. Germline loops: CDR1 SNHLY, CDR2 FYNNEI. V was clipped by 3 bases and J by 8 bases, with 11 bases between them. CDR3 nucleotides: TGTGCCAGCAGTGATCTGGGGAGGGAGCCCCAGCATTTT. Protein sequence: CASSDLGREPQHF.

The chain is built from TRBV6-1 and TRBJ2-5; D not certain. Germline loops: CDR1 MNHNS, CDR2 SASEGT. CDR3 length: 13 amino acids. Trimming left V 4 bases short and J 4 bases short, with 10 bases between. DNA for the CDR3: TGTGCCAGCAGTGGGGAACATGGAGAGACCCAGTACTTC. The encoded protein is CASSGEHGETQYF.

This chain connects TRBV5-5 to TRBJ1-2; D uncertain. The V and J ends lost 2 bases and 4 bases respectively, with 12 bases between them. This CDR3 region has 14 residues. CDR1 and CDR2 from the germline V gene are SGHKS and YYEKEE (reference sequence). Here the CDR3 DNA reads TGTGCCAGCAGCTTATGGGGAGGGTCCTATGGCTACACCTTC. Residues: CASSLWGGSYGYTF.

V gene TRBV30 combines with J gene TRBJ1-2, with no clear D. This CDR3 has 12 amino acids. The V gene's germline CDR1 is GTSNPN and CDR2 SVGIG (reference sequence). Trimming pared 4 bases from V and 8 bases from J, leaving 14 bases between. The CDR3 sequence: CAWKKGFKGYTF. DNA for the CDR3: TGTGCCTGGAAGAAGGGCTTTAAAGGCTACACCTTC.

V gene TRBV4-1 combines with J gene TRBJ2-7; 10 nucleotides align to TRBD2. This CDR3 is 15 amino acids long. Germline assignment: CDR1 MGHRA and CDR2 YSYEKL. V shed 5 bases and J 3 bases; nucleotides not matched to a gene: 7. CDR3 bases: TGCGCCAGCAGCTTCCTAGCGGGAGCTATCTACGAGCAGTACTTC. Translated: CASSFLAGAIYEQYF.

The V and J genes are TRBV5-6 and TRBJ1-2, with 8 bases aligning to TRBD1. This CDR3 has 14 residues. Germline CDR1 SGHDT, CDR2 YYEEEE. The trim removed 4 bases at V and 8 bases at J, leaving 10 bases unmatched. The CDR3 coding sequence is TGTGCCAGCAGCCGTGGGGCAGGGGGCAGAGGCTACACCTTC. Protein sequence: CASSRGAGGRGYTF. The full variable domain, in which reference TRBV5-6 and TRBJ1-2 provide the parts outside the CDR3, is DAGVTQSPTHLIKTRGQQVTLRCSPKSGHDTVSWYQQALGQGPQFIFQYYEEEERQRGNFPDRFSGHQFPNYSSELNVNALLLGDSALYLCASSRGAGGRGYTFGSGTRLTVV.